This TCR beta chain is from a study of blood T cell repertoires in COVID-19. In the study overall: COVID-19 samples, acute and convalescent, were from the United States, Italy and Spain. T cells, B-cell-depleted T cells, or PBMCs supplied cDNA or gDNA.

Trimming removed 2 bases from V and 4 bases from J, with 11 bases in between. The length of the CDR3 is 14 residues. Germline assignment: CDR1 SGHRS and CDR2 YFSETQ. Sequencing used immunoSEQ multiplex PCR; TCRdb keeps in-frame clones, though not all of them. The sample holds fewer than 80,000 clones, more than 65% seen once. This sequence originates from a woman older than 75 with active or convalescent COVID-19. The chain carries TRBV5-1 and TRBJ2-3; maybe TRBD2 (6 bases). The specimen sequenced was peripheral blood. DNA for the CDR3: TGCGCCAGCAGCTTCGGGGGAGGATCAGATACGCAGTATTTT. This translates into CASSFGGGSDTQYF.